The following is a T cell receptor (beta chain) sequence with its context. These data come from a study of technical replicates of blood from a few donors. Repertoires were generated with immunoSEQ multiplex PCR, while TCRdb's copy carries only in-frame clones and drops some. This table has about 83,000 clones, roughly 94% appearing once. CDR1 and CDR2 from the germline V gene are SNHLY and FYNNEI. V lost 5 bases, J lost 8 bases, and 10 bases lay in between. The CDR3 spans 12 residues. This chain joins TRBV2 and TRBJ2-1, with TRBD1 as a possible D gene (6 bases). Specimen: T cells isolated from PBMCs. This TCR was recovered from a human donor in good health. CDR3 protein: CASSTGSHEQFF. The CDR3 nucleotides are TGTGCCAGCAGTACAGGGAGCCATGAGCAGTTCTTC.